This section outlines one TCR beta chain sequence together with its context. The sample originates from a study of blood T cell repertoires in COVID-19. Study as a whole: Sites in the United States, Italy and Spain provided acute and convalescent COVID-19 samples.

Generated by immunoSEQ multiplex PCR, the TCRdb table keeps only in-frame clones and is missing some. The sample includes about 220,000 clones, around 81% of them seen just once. The TCR sequence derives from an older woman with acute or convalescent COVID-19. Material: peripheral blood.

The CDR3 spells CASSVDRGEWAEAFF. Here the CDR3 DNA reads TGTGCCAGCAGCGTAGACAGGGGTGAATGGGCTGAAGCTTTCTTT. This sequence joins TRBV7-8 and TRBJ1-1, with 8 nucleotides matching TRBD1. Germline V CDR1 and CDR2: SGHVS, FQNEAQ. The ends lost 5 bases at V and 6 bases at J; junction bases unmatched: 11. The CDR3 sequence is 15 residues long.